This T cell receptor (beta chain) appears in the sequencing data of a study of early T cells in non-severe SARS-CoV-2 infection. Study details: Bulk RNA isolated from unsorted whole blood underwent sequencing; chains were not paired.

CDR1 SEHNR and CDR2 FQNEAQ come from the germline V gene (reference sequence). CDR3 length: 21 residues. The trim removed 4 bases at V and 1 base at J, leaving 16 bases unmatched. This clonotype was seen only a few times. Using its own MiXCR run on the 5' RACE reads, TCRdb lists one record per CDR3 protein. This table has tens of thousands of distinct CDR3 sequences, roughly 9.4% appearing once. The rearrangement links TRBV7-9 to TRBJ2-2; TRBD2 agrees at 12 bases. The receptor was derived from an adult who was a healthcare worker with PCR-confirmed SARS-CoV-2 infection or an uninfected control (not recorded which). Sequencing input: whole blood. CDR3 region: CASSSGLAGPRPSENTGELFF. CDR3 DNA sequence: TGTGCCAGCAGCTCTGGACTAGCGGGACCCAGGCCATCAGAGAACACCGGGGAGCTGTTTTTT.